This entry lists 25 T cell receptor beta chains sequenced from one sample in a study of cytomegalovirus exposure and HLA in healthy donors. Primers: 60 Vbeta forward and 13 Jbeta reverse. Sequencing used immunoSEQ multiplex PCR; TCRdb keeps in-frame clones, though not all of them. The sample holds about 190,000 clones; almost 80% are singletons and the top ten take 1.6%. Input material: PBMCs. These receptors came from a woman aged 18-29 years in good health and CMV-seronegative.

This clone appeared a single time. The chain carries TRBV27 and TRBJ2-3; the D is unclear. The CDR3 covers 16 residues. Trimming pared 0 bases from V and 0 bases from J, leaving 10 bases between. Germline-derived CDR1 and CDR2 are MNHEY and SMNVEV (reference sequence). CDR3 sequence reads: CASSLSRSFSTDTQYF. CDR3 sequence (DNA): TGTGCCAGCAGTTTATCGCGGAGCTTTAGCACAGATACGCAGTATTTT.

V usage is TRBV7-3 and J usage is TRBJ1-1; possible D gene TRBD1, 5 bases. CDR3 length equals 14 residues. Germline V gene lookup returns CDR1 SGHTA and CDR2 FQGTGA. Between the trimmed V and J ends, which lost 6 bases and 1 base, there was a span of 12 bases. The chain's CDR3 is CASRLDTRNTEAFF. The CDR3 DNA is TGTGCCAGCAGGTTGGACACCCGGAACACTGAAGCTTTCTTT.

The chain employs TRBV19 and TRBJ1-1, with a possible D match to TRBD1 (6 bases). Deletions cut 3 bases from V and 6 bases from J, with 11 bases between. The CDR3 spans 13 residues. Germline values: CDR1 LNHDA, CDR2 SQIVND (reference sequence). DNA of the CDR3: TGTGCCAGTAGTATGCACGGACAGCCTGAAGCTTTCTTT. It codes for CASSMHGQPEAFF.

V and J are TRBV5-1 and TRBJ2-3, with D perhaps TRBD2 (5 bases). This CDR3 has 15 residues. V was pared by 3 bases and J by 0 bases, with 11 bases between. Germline V gene data show CDR1 as SGHRS and CDR2 as YFSETQ. Here the CDR3 reads CASSSLDPSTDTQYF. CDR3 nucleotides: TGCGCCAGCAGCTCACTAGATCCTAGCACAGATACGCAGTATTTT.

The gene calls are TRBV30 and TRBJ1-1, with TRBD1 identical over 7 bases. Trimming took 0 bases from V and 3 from J; bases not matched to a gene: 13. The CDR3 contains 17 residues. Germline V gene lookup returns CDR1 GTSNPN and CDR2 SVGIG (reference sequence). The CDR3 region has the DNA TGTGCCTGGAGTGTAAGTCTTAGGGGGCCCGGGGACACTGAAGCTTTCTTT. As protein: CAWSVSLRGPGDTEAFF.

V gene TRBV5-5 combines with J gene TRBJ2-1; a weak D match, TRBD2 (5 bases). The V and J ends lost 3 bases and 4 bases respectively, with 8 bases between them. The CDR3 has 13 amino acids. Germline V gene lookup returns CDR1 SGHKS and CDR2 YYEKEE (reference sequence). The CDR3 coding sequence is TGTGCCAGCAGCTCGGGATCGTACAATGAGCAGTTCTTC. Translated: CASSSGSYNEQFF.

The rearrangement uses TRBV21-1 and TRBJ1-5; the table's D call TRBD1 went unverified against the DNA. TRBV21-1 is listed as a pseudogene. This CDR3 comprises 17 residues. Here the CDR3 reads CASSPRALTGFNQPQHF. The CDR3 DNA reads as TGTGCCAGCAGCCCCCGGGCCTTAACAGGTTTCAATCAGCCCCAGCATTTT.

V gene TRBV30 combines with J gene TRBJ2-5; 8 nucleotides align to TRBD2. Germline CDR1 and CDR2: GTSNPN and SVGIG (reference sequence). With 5 bases clipped from V and 1 base from J, the junction kept 6 bases outside the gene matches. CDR3 length: 14 residues. The CDR3 DNA is TGTGCCTGGGATGAGGCGGGAGGCCAAGAGACCCAGTACTTC. Its protein product is CAWDEAGGQETQYF.

V gene TRBV28 combines with J gene TRBJ1-3; D unclear. This CDR3 is 14 amino acids long. V was clipped by 6 bases and J by 0 bases, with 9 bases between them. Per the germline V gene, CDR1 is MDHEN and CDR2 is SYDVKM. This chain's CDR3 is CASSRFSSGNTIYF. The CDR3 DNA reads TGTGCCAGCAGCCGATTCAGCTCTGGAAACACCATATATTTT. The complete variable domain, with remaining parts taken from reference TRBV28 and TRBJ1-3, reads DVKVTQSSRYLVKRTGEKVFLECVQDMDHENMFWYRQDPGLGLRLIYFSYDVKMKEKGDIPEGYSVSREKKERFSLILESASTNQTSMYLCASSRFSSGNTIYFGEGSWLTVV.

This chain links TRBV5-1 with TRBJ1-1; D gene ambiguous. Per germline, CDR1 SGHRS and CDR2 YFSETQ. CDR3 length: 14 residues. Trimming removed 0 bases at V and 7 bases at J, with 13 bases between. The CDR3 reads CASSLVPGGGEAFF. In nucleotides, the CDR3 is TGCGCCAGCAGCTTGGTTCCGGGTGGCGGTGAAGCTTTCTTT.

The CDR3 region has the DNA TGCGCCAGCACTTTGATGGGACAATACTACGAGCAGTACTTC. This gives the protein CASTLMGQYYEQYF. This chain uses TRBV10-2 with TRBJ2-7; possible D gene TRBD1, 6 bases. This CDR3 spans 14 amino acids. CDR1 is WSHSY and CDR2 is SAAADI in the germline V gene. V lost 7 bases and J 3 bases, leaving 16 bases between the germline ends.

J is TRBJ2-2 and V is TRBV29-1, with unresolved D. There are 14 residues in the CDR3. V gave up 7 bases and J gave up 5 bases, with 17 bases separating them. Germline-derived CDR1 and CDR2 are SQVTM and ANQGSEA. The CDR3 here is CSARRSQTTGELFF. CDR3 DNA sequence: TGCAGCGCGCGAAGGAGCCAGACTACCGGGGAGCTGTTTTTT.

The sample holds one count of this clone. V gene TRBV7-9 combines with J gene TRBJ1-1, with 8 bases lining up with TRBD1. Germline CDR1 is SEHNR and CDR2 is FQNEAQ (reference sequence). Germline trimming cut 8 bases from V and 4 bases from J; bases unmatched to any gene: 15. CDR3 length: 16 residues. CDR3 residues: CASQNLETGVGTEAFF. CDR3 coding DNA: TGTGCCAGCCAAAACCTCGAGACAGGGGTGGGCACTGAAGCTTTCTTT.

The gene calls are TRBV15 and TRBJ2-2; D ambiguous. Between the trimmed V and J ends, which lost 5 bases and 8 bases, there was a span of 6 bases. Looked up from germline, CDR1 is LNHNV and CDR2 is YYDKDF (reference sequence). The CDR3 length is 11 residues. CDR3 in amino acids: CATSGPGELFF. The CDR3 DNA reads TGTGCCACCAGCGGGCCAGGGGAGCTGTTTTTT. Complete variable domain (other parts from reference TRBV15 and TRBJ2-2): DAMVIQNPRYQVTQFGKPVTLSCSQTLNHNVMYWYQQKSSQAPKLLFHYYDKDFNNEADTPDNFQSRRPNTSFCFLDIRSPGLGDTAMYLCATSGPGELFFGEGSRLTVL.

V gene TRBV11-2 combines with J gene TRBJ2-1; 7 bases are a match to TRBD2. V was pared by 3 bases and J by 7 bases, with 6 bases of the junction left unmatched. Looked up from germline, CDR1 is SGHAT and CDR2 is FQNNGV. This CDR3 spans 14 amino acids. CDR3 protein: CASSFLADRNEQFF. As DNA, the CDR3 is TGTGCCAGCAGCTTCCTAGCGGACCGGAATGAGCAGTTCTTC. Complete variable domain (other parts from reference TRBV11-2 and TRBJ2-1): EAGVAQSPRYKIIEKRQSVAFWCNPISGHATLYWYQQILGQGPKLLIQFQNNGVVDDSQLPKDRFSAERLKGVDSTLKIQPAKLEDSAVYLCASSFLADRNEQFFGPGTRLTVL.

The chain recombines TRBV7-9 with TRBJ2-7; 7 positions agree with TRBD1. CDR3 length: 13 amino acids. Germline V lookup: CDR1 SEHNR, CDR2 FQNEAQ (reference sequence). J lost 3 bases, V lost 6 bases, and 5 bases had no gene match. The CDR3 DNA reads TGTGCCAGCAGTTCTCAGGGGGTCTACGAGCAGTACTTC. Its translation: CASSSQGVYEQYF.

This clone has just one count. The chain is built from TRBV6-5 and TRBJ1-5; D not certain. This CDR3 contains 12 residues. Germline lookup yields CDR1 MNHEY and CDR2 SVGAGI. Trimming removed 7 bases at V and 4 bases at J, with 8 bases between. CDR3 nucleotides: TGTGCCAGCAATTTCGTGAATCAGCCCCAGCATTTT. Translation: CASNFVNQPQHF.

This chain joins TRBV7-2 and TRBJ1-5, with 7 bases lining up with TRBD1. CDR1 SGHTA and CDR2 FQGNSA come from the germline V gene. The CDR3 runs 16 residues. After removal of 1 base from V and 7 bases from J, the junction contained 10 bases not matched to a gene. CDR3 sequence reads: CASSLEGQFVGQPQHF. In nucleotides, the CDR3 is TGTGCCAGCAGCTTAGAGGGACAGTTTGTCGGCCAGCCCCAGCATTTT. The complete variable domain, with remaining parts taken from reference TRBV7-2 and TRBJ1-5, reads GAGVSQSPSNKVTEKGKDVELRCDPISGHTALYWYRQSLGQGLEFLIYFQGNSAPDKSGLPSDRFSAERTGGSVSTLTIQRTQQEDSAVYLCASSLEGQFVGQPQHFGDGTRLSIL.

CDR3 in amino acids: CAWSVLPANSPLHF. In DNA, the CDR3 is TGTGCCTGGAGTGTACTACCAGCTAATTCACCCCTCCACTTT. The V and J genes are TRBV30 and TRBJ1-6; D uncertain. Germline V CDR1 and CDR2: GTSNPN, SVGIG (reference sequence). The CDR3 length is 14 residues. The germline V and J ends were trimmed by 0 bases and 6 bases, with 9 bases remaining between them.

The V and J genes are TRBV5-1 and TRBJ2-5; tentatively, D is TRBD2 (6 bases). Germline V gene sequence: CDR1 SGHRS, CDR2 YFSETQ. CDR3 size: 14 residues. Trimming took 0 bases from V and 5 from J, leaving 11 bases between them. CDR3 loop: CASSLGLVGETQYF. The CDR3 DNA reads as TGCGCCAGCAGCTTGGGACTAGTGGGCGAGACCCAGTACTTC. Full variable domain (outside the CDR3, taken from reference TRBV5-1 and TRBJ2-5): KAGVTQTPRYLIKTRGQQVTLSCSPISGHRSVSWYQQTPGQGLQFLFEYFSETQRNKGNFPGRFSGRQFSNSRSEMNVSTLELGDSALYLCASSLGLVGETQYFGPGTRLLVL.

V usage is TRBV7-9 and J usage is TRBJ1-2; the D is unclear. The CDR3 is made up of 15 amino acids. V lost 4 bases to trimming and J lost 2 bases, with 14 bases between them. CDR1 is SEHNR, CDR2 FQNEAQ, per germline (reference sequence). CDR3 DNA: TGTGCCAGCAGCTCAGCATCGACACCGAACTATGGCTACACCTTC. Protein product: CASSSASTPNYGYTF.

The chain has TRBV27 and TRBJ1-6, with 10 nucleotides matching TRBD1. Trimming removed 3 bases from V and 8 bases from J; junction bases left unmatched: 7. The CDR3 runs 16 residues. Germline assignment: CDR1 MNHEY and CDR2 SMNVEV (reference sequence). The CDR3 coding sequence is TGTGCCAGCAGTTTCGGGACAGGGGTTCTGGATTCACCCCTCCACTTT. Its protein is CASSFGTGVLDSPLHF.

The chain joins TRBV30 to TRBJ1-2; TRBD1 matches 11 bases. V was pared by 4 bases and J by 8 bases, with 3 bases of the junction left unmatched. The CDR3 consists of 12 residues. The V gene's germline CDR1 is GTSNPN and CDR2 SVGIG (reference sequence). The CDR3 loop reads CAWTRTGGGYTF. The CDR3 DNA follows: TGTGCCTGGACCCGGACAGGGGGCGGCTACACCTTC. Drawing the rest from reference TRBV30 and TRBJ1-2, the complete variable domain is SQTIHQWPATLVQPVGSPLSLECTVEGTSNPNLYWYRQAAGRGLQLLFYSVGIGQISSEVPQNLSASRPQDRQFILSSKKLLLSDSGFYLCAWTRTGGGYTFGSGTRLTVV.

This clone was recorded only once. The CDR3 here is CASSLLGQGVRGGYTF. The CDR3 DNA is TGTGCCAGCAGCTTGTTGGGACAGGGGGTTCGAGGGGGCTACACCTTC. The rearrangement joins TRBV7-3 to TRBJ1-2; 11 nucleotides match TRBD1. Unmatched junction bases numbered 11, after V lost 3 bases and J lost 8 bases. Germline lookup yields CDR1 SGHTA and CDR2 FQGTGA. The CDR3 contains 16 residues.

The chain combines TRBV5-1 with TRBJ1-2; the D is unclear. There are 14 residues in the CDR3. Germline CDR1 and CDR2: SGHRS and YFSETQ. The germline V and J ends were trimmed by 0 bases and 10 bases, with 16 bases remaining between them. CDR3 region: CASSLGQALTDYTF. The CDR3, as DNA: TGCGCCAGCAGCTTGGGGCAGGCTTTAACTGACTACACCTTC.